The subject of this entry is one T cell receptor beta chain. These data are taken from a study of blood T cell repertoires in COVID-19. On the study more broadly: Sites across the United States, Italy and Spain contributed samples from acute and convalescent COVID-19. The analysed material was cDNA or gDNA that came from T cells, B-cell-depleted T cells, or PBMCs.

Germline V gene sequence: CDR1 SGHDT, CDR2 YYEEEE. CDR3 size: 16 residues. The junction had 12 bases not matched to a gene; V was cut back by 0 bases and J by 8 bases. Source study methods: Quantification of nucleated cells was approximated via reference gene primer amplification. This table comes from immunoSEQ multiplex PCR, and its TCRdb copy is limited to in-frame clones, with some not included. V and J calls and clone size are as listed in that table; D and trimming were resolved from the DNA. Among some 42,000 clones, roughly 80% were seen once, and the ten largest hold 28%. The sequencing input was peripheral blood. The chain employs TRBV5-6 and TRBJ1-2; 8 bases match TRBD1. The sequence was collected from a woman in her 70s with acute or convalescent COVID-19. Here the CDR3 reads CASSLARQGIIIGYTF. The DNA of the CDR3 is TGTGCCAGCAGCTTGGCAAGACAGGGGATCATTATCGGCTACACCTTC.